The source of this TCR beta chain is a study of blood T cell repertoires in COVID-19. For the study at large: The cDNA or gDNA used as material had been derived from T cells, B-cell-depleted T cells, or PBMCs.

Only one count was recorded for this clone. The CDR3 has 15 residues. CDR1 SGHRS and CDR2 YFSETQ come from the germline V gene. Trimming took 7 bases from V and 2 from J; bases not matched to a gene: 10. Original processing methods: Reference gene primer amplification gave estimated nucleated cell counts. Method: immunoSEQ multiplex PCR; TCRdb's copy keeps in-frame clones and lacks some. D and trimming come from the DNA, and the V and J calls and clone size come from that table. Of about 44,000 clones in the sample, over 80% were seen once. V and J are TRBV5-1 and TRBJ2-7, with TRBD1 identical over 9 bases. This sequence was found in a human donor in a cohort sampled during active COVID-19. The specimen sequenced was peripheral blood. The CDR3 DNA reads TGCGCCAGCGCCTCATGGACAGGGGAAGCCTACGAGCAGTACTTC. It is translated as CASASWTGEAYEQYF.